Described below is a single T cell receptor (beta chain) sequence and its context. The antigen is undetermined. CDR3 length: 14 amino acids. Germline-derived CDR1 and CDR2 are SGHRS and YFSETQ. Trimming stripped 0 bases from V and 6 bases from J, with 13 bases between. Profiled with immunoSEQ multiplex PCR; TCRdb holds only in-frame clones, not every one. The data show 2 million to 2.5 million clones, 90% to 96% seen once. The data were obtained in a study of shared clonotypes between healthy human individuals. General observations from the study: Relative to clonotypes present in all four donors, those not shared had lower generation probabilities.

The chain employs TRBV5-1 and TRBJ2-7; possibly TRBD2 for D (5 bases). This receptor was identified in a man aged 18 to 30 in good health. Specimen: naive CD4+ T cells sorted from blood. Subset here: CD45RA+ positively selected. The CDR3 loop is CASSLALAGPEQYF. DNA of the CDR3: TGCGCCAGCAGCTTGGCCCTAGCCGGTCCCGAGCAGTACTTC.